Described below is a single T cell receptor (beta chain) sequence and its context. Antigen unknown. This entry is derived from a study of T-cell memory formation after mild COVID-19. Background on the study: TCR clusters showed largely donor specificity.

The germline gives CDR1 SGHTA, CDR2 FQGNSA. This CDR3 is 17 amino acids long. Unmatched junction bases numbered 11, after V lost 1 base and J lost 5 bases. TCRdb itself ran the 5' RACE reads through MiXCR, one entry per CDR3 protein. The sample holds about 140,000 distinct CDR3 sequences, 5.5% to 7% seen once. General study points: Clones that contracted from day 15 to 85 had balanced CD4/CD8; later expanders were CD4+ biased. Some responding clones appeared in pre-infection memory, suggesting cross-reactive memory joined. Whether day 37 second-wave clones are SARS-CoV-2-specific was not confirmed.

This TCR came from an adult woman who had mild COVID-19 (a few samples of this study predate the infection). Cell type and time point are not known. The sample taken for sequencing was PBMCs or a T cell subset sorted from them (not recorded which). The rearrangement joins TRBV7-2 to TRBJ2-1, with 7 bases lining up with TRBD2. The CDR3 sequence is CASSLGGVGLPNNEQFF. The CDR3 region has the DNA TGTGCCAGCAGCTTAGGAGGGGTGGGACTACCCAACAATGAGCAGTTCTTC.